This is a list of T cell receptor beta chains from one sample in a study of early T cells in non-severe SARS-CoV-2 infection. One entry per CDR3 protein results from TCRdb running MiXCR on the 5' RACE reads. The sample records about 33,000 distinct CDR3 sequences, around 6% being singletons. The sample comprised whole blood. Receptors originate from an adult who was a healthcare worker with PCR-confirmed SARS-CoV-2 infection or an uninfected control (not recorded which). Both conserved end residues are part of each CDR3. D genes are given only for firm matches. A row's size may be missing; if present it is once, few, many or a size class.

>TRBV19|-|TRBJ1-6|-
CASTETAAHNSPLHF
TGTGCCAGTACCGAGACCGCAGCTCATAATTCACCCCTCCACTTT
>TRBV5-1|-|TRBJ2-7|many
CASPGLRGGAYEQYF
TGCGCCAGTCCCGGGTTGCGAGGAGGGGCCTACGAGCAGTACTTC
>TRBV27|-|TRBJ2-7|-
CASSPTDGYEQYF
TGTGCCAGCAGCCCAACGGACGGATACGAGCAGTACTTC
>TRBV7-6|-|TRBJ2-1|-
CASSPAGYNEQFF
TGTGCCAGCAGCCCTGCGGGGTACAATGAGCAGTTCTTC
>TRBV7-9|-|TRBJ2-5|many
CASSQTGSGEKTQYF
TGTGCCAGCAGTCAAACAGGGAGTGGGGAAAAGACCCAGTACTTC
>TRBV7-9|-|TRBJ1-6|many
CASSLTDSSYNSPLHF
TGTGCCAGCAGCTTGACTGACAGCTCCTATAATTCACCCCTCCACTTT
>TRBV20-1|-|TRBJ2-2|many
CSVPSAAGELFF
TGCAGTGTCCCCTCGGCTGCCGGGGAGCTGTTTTTT
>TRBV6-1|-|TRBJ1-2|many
CASMVGSLAAGYTF
TGTGCCAGCATGGTAGGGAGCCTTGCCGCGGGCTACACCTTC
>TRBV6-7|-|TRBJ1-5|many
CASSYSEGDNQPQHF
TGTGCCAGCAGTTACTCGGAGGGGGATAATCAGCCCCAGCATTTT
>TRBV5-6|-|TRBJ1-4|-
CASSMGGEEKLFF
TGTGCCAGCAGCATGGGGGGCGAGGAAAAACTGTTTTTT
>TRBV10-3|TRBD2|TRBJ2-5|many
CAISGLAGGQETQYF
TGTGCCATCAGTGGACTAGCGGGGGGTCAAGAGACCCAGTACTTC
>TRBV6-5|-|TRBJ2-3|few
CASSYQRGYGTDTQYF
TGTGCCAGCAGTTACCAGAGGGGTTACGGCACAGATACGCAGTATTTT
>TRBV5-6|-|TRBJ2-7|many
CASSAVGYEQYF
TGTGCCAGCAGCGCTGTTGGATACGAGCAGTACTTC
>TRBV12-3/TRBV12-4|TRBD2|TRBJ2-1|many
CASRDYVDNEQFF
TGTGCCAGTCGGGACTACGTTGACAATGAGCAGTTCTTC
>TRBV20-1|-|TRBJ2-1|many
CSAEGGGRWNEQFF
TGCAGTGCTGAGGGTGGGGGCCGTTGGAATGAGCAGTTCTTC
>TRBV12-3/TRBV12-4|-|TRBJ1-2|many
CASSTDRNYGYTF
TGTGCCAGCAGTACTGACAGGAACTATGGCTACACCTTC
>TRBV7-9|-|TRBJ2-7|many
CASSSEWNFYEQYF
TGTGCCAGCAGCTCGGAGTGGAATTTCTACGAGCAGTACTTC
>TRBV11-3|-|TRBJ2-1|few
CASSLDLAGEQFF
TGTGCCAGCAGCTTAGATCTCGCCGGTGAGCAGTTCTTC
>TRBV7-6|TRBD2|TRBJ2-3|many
CASSQTSGGAFTTDTQYF
TGTGCCAGCAGCCAAACTAGCGGGGGGGCCTTCACGACAGATACGCAGTATTTT
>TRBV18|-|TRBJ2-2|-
CASSPATSANTGELFF
TGTGCCAGCTCCCCAGCCACTAGTGCGAACACCGGGGAGCTGTTTTTT